This T cell receptor beta chain is from a study of blood T cell repertoires in COVID-19. In the study overall: The United States, Italy and Spain provided the acute and convalescent COVID-19 samples. PBMCs, B-cell-depleted T cells, or T cells were the source of the cDNA or gDNA that made up the material.

The table came from immunoSEQ multiplex PCR; TCRdb's copy has only in-frame clones and leaves some out. The sample lists some 250,000 clones; around 90% were seen once. Per the germline V gene, CDR1 is MNHNS and CDR2 is SASEGT. The ends were cut back, 2 bases at V and 2 bases at J, with 13 bases in the middle. This CDR3 has 17 residues. The chain combines TRBV6-1 with TRBJ1-6; D gene ambiguous. Sequenced input: peripheral blood. This receptor was obtained from a woman aged 55-70 years with COVID-19, enrolled during active disease. The CDR3 DNA sequence: TGTGCCAGCAGTGAAATTGGTAGAGGGACCTATAATTCACCCCTCCACTTT. Protein: CASSEIGRGTYNSPLHF.